The present entry profiles one TCR beta chain with its context. Germline V gives CDR1 SGDLS, CDR2 YYNGEE. This CDR3 spans 15 amino acids. Trimming took 1 base from V and 2 from J, leaving 10 bases between them. Profiling relied on immunoSEQ multiplex PCR, and the TCRdb table lists in-frame clones only, not all of them. The sample carries about 190,000 clones, less than 90% recorded once. The data derive from a study of blood T cell repertoires in COVID-19. This chain connects TRBV9 to TRBJ2-1; tentative D call: TRBD2 (6 bases). Sequencing used peripheral blood. The receptor was isolated from a man younger than 40 with acute or convalescent COVID-19. The CDR3 nucleotides are TGTGCCAGCAGCGTACAAGCGGGCGCCTACAATGAGCAGTTCTTC. This encodes CASSVQAGAYNEQFF.